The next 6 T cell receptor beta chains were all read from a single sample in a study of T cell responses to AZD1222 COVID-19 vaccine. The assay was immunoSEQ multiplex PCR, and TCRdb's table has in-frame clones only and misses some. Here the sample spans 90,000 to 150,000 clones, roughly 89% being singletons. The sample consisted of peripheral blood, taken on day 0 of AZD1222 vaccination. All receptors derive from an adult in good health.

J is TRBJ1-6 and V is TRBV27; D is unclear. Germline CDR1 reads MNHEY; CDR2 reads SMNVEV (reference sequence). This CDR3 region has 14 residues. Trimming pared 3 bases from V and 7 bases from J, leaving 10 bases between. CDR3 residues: CASSLMERNSPLHF. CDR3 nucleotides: TGTGCCAGCAGTTTGATGGAGAGAAATTCACCCCTCCACTTT.

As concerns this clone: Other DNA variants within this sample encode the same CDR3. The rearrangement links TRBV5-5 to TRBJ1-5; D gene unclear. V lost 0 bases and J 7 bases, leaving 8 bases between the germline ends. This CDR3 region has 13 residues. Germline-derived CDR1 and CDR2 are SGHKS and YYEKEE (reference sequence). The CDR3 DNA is TGTGCCAGCAGCTTGGGGGAAACCCAGCCCCAGCATTTT. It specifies CASSLGETQPQHF.

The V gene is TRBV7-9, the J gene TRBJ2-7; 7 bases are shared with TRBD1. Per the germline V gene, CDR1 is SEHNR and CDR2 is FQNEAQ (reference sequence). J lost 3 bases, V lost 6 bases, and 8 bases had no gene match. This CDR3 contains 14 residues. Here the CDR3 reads CASSSGTALYEQYF. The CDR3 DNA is TGTGCCAGCAGTTCCGGGACAGCCCTCTACGAGCAGTACTTC.

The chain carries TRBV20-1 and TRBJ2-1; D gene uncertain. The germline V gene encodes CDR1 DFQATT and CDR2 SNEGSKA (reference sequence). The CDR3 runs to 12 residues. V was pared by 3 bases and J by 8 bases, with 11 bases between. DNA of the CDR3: TGCAGTGCTAGTCCCTCGGGCTATGAGCAGTTCTTC. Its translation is CSASPSGYEQFF.

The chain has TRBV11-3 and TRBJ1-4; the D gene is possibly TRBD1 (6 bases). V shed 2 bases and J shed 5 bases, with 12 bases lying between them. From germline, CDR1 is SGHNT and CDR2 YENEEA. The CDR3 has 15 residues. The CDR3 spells CASSLTGGPNEKLFF. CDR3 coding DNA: TGTGCCAGCAGCTTAACTGGGGGCCCAAATGAAAAACTGTTTTTT.

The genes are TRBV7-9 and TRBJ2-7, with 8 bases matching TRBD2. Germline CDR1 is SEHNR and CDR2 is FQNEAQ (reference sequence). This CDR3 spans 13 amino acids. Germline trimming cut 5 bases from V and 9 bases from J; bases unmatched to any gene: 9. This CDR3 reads CASSIGTGGRQYF. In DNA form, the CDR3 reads TGTGCCAGCAGCATAGGGACGGGGGGGCGGCAGTACTTC.